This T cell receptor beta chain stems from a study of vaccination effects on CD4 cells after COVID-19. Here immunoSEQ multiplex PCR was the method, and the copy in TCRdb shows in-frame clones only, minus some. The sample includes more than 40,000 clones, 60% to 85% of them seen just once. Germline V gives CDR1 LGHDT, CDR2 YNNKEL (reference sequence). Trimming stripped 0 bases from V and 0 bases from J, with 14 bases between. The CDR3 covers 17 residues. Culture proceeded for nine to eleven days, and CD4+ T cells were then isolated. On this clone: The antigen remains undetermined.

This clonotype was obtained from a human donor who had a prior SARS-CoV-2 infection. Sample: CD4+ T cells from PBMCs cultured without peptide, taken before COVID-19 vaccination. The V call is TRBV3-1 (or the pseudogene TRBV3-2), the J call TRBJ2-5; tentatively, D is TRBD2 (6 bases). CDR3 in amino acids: CASSQDVGGVYQETQYF. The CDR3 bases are TGTGCCAGCAGCCAAGATGTCGGCGGGGTGTACCAAGAGACCCAGTACTTC.